One TCR beta chain is described in this entry. Antigen unknown. This sample was included in a study of cytomegalovirus exposure and HLA in healthy donors. General observations from the study: The study put some 150 TCR beta chains on its list as cytomegalovirus-associated.

V lost 2 bases and J 5 bases, leaving 8 bases between the germline ends. This CDR3 is built from 14 residues. From germline, CDR1 is SGHTS and CDR2 YDEGEE. Clones were sequenced by immunoSEQ multiplex PCR, and TCRdb holds only the in-frame ones, with some missing. The sample lists 160,000 or so clones, roughly 89% seen once, with roughly 1.5% in the top ten. The sequence derives from a woman under 40 in good health and CMV-seronegative. The rearrangement uses TRBV5-8 and TRBJ1-6, with D possibly TRBD1 on 5 matching bases. The sequenced material came from PBMCs. CDR3 DNA: TGTGCCAGCAGCTTTCTCAGGGATAATTCACCCCTCCACTTT. Translation: CASSFLRDNSPLHF.